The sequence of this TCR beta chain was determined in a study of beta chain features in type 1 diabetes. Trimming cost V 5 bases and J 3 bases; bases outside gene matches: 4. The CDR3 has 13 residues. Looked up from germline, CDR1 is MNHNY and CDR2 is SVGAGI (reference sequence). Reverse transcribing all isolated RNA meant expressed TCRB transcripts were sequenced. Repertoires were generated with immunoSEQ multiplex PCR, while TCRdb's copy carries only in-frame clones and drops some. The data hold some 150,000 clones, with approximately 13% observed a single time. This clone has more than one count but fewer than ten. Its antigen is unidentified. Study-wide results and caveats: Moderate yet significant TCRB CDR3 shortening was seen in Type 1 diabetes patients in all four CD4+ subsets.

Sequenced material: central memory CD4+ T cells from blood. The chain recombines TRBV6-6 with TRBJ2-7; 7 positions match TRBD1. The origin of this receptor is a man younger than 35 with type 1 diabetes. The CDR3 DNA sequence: TGTGCCAGCAGTCGACAGGGTGTCTACGAGCAGTACTTC. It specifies CASSRQGVYEQYF.